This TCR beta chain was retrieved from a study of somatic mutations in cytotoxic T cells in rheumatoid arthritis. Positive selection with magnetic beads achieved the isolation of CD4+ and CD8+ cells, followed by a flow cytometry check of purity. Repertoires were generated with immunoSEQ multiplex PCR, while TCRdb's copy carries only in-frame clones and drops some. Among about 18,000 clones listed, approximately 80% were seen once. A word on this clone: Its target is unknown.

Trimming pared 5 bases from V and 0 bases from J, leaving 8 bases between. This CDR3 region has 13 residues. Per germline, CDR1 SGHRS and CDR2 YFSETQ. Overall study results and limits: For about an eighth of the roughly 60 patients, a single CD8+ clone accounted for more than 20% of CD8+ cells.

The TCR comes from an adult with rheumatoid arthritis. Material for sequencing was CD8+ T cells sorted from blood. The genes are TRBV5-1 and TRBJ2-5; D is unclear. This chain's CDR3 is CASSPENQETQYF. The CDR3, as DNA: TGCGCCAGCAGTCCAGAAAACCAAGAGACCCAGTACTTC.